This T cell receptor beta chain was sequenced in a study of CD8 T cells in Susac syndrome. CD8+ and CD4+ T cells were negatively isolated; TEMRA cells were FACS-enriched. RNA amounts of about 0.45 to 1 ug underwent reverse transcription with random hexamers. TCRdb re-called the immunoSEQ multiplex PCR reads through MiXCR, storing one row per CDR3 protein. The data hold over 200,000 distinct CDR3 sequences, with 85% to 95% observed a single time. With 7 bases removed from V and 7 bases from J, the gap between germline ends came to 22 bases. The CDR3 is made up of 15 amino acids. The sample consisted of CD4+ T cells from PBMCs. V gene TRBV23-1 combines with J gene TRBJ1-2; maybe TRBD1 (6 bases). TRBV23-1 is placed among ORFs of uncertain function. This clonotype originated in a human donor with multiple sclerosis. The CDR3 loop reads CASIPEGGAEGGYTF. The CDR3 DNA reads as TGCGCCAGCATTCCCGAAGGGGGGGCCGAAGGTGGCTACACCTTC.